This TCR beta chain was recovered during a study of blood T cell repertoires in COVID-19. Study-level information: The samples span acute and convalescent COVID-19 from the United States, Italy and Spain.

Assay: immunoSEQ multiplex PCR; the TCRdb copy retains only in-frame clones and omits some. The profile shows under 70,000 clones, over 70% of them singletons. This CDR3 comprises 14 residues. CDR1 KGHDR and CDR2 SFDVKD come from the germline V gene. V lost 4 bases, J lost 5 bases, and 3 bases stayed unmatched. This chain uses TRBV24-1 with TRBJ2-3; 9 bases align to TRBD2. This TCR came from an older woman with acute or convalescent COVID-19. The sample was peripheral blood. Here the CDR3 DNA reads TGTGCCACCAGTGACCGTAGCGGGGGAGATACGCAGTATTTT. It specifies CATSDRSGGDTQYF.